Sequencing of this TCR beta chain was carried out in a study of CD8 T cells in ankylosing spondylitis. Points from the study as a whole: Several of the motif variants were reported before in synovial fluid and blood from reactive arthritis.

This clonotype has only a few counts. What it binds is unknown. Germline CDR1 DFQATT, CDR2 SNEGSKA (reference sequence). This CDR3 spans 15 amino acids. After removal of 6 bases from V and 0 bases from J, the junction contained 8 bases not matched to a gene. One entry per CDR3 protein, called by TCRdb with MiXCR from the 5' RACE reads. Counted here are about 260,000 distinct CDR3 sequences, about 19% occurring once; the ten biggest clones make up around 7.8%. The V and J genes are TRBV20-1 and TRBJ2-1; 7 positions agree with TRBD1. The sample was blood, either unsorted or a sorted T cell fraction (not recorded which). This receptor was obtained from a male donor with ankylosing spondylitis or in good health (not recorded which). Written as DNA, the CDR3 is TGCAGTGCCGAGACAGGGCGAACCTCCTACAATGAGCAGTTCTTC. Translating gives CSAETGRTSYNEQFF.